Detailed here is one T cell receptor beta chain. This sample was included in a study of blood T cell repertoires in COVID-19. Study at large: From T cells, B-cell-depleted T cells, or PBMCs came the material, which was cDNA or gDNA.

The method was immunoSEQ multiplex PCR; TCRdb's version includes in-frame clones alone and lacks a portion of them. The sample has fewer than 80,000 clones, around 90% seen once. V was clipped by 4 bases and J by 7 bases; unmatched bases: 8. The germline V gene has CDR1 MNHEY and CDR2 SVGAGI. The CDR3 has 16 residues. Sequences were obtained from peripheral blood. This rearrangement joins TRBV6-5 to TRBJ1-6; 9 nucleotides agree with TRBD1. This receptor was obtained from a human donor in a cohort sampled during active COVID-19. In nucleotides, the CDR3 is TGTGCCAGCAGTTGGAGAGGACAGGGGTCGAATTCACCCCTCCACTTT. This sequence encodes CASSWRGQGSNSPLHF.